This TCR beta chain stems from a study of blood T cell repertoires in COVID-19. Study-wide background: Acute-phase and convalescent COVID-19 samples originated in the United States, Italy and Spain. From T cells, B-cell-depleted T cells, or PBMCs came the material, which was cDNA or gDNA.

Germline trimming cut 3 bases from V and 4 bases from J; bases unmatched to any gene: 9. The CDR3 is made up of 19 amino acids. From germline, CDR1 is WSHSY and CDR2 SAAADI. Authors' data handling: Reference gene primer amplification gave estimated nucleated cell counts. Assay used: immunoSEQ multiplex PCR; TCRdb lists only in-frame clones, some missing. That table is the source of V, J and clone size, and D and trimming were worked out from the DNA. The data contain 130,000 to 150,000 clones, almost 80% of them singletons. Sequenced: peripheral blood. V is TRBV10-2 and J is TRBJ2-1; 16 bases map to TRBD2. The receptor was derived from a man aged 45-65 years with active or convalescent COVID-19. The CDR3 protein is CASSDPGLAGGPIYNEQFF. For the CDR3, the DNA is TGCGCCAGCAGTGATCCGGGACTAGCGGGAGGGCCCATATACAATGAGCAGTTCTTC.